This T cell receptor beta chain derives from a study of shared T cell receptors in the human thymus. The table came from immunoSEQ multiplex PCR; TCRdb's copy has only in-frame clones and leaves some out. The sample has roughly 710,000 clones, 80% to 90% seen once. The CDR3 length is 17 residues. The germline V gene has CDR1 MDHEN and CDR2 SYDVKM. V dropped 3 bases and J dropped 4; count of bases not matched to a gene: 11. Another study also made use of these data, one on human thymus T cells.

The sequencing input was thymocytes. V is TRBV28 and J is TRBJ1-1; 10 bases match TRBD1. The sequence derives from a girl under three years old with a congenital heart defect. In DNA form, the CDR3 reads TGTGCCAGCAGTTTCGTAGGACAGGGGGTTTACGGCACTGAAGCTTTCTTT. Residues: CASSFVGQGVYGTEAFF.